This TCR beta chain is from a study of blood T cell repertoires in COVID-19. The wider study: PBMCs, B-cell-depleted T cells, or T cells were the source of the cDNA or gDNA that made up the material.

Study processing details: It was from reference gene primer amplification that nucleated cell counts were estimated. Only in-frame clones appear in the TCRdb table, and some are missing; sequencing was by immunoSEQ multiplex PCR. The V and J calls and clone size were taken over from that table, and D and trimming were inferred from the DNA. The table has 40,000 to 60,000 clones, approximately 84% seen once. CDR3 size: 12 residues. Germline V gene lookup returns CDR1 MGHRA and CDR2 YSYEKL. The ends were cut back, 3 bases at V and 13 bases at J, with 13 bases in the middle. The chain carries TRBV4-1 and TRBJ1-5, with D tentatively TRBD1 (6 bases). This TCR was sampled from a man aged 50 to 60 with active COVID-19. The sequenced sample consisted of peripheral blood. In nucleotides, the CDR3 is TGCGCCAGCAGCCACGAGACAGGACGTCAGCATTTT. Translating it yields CASSHETGRQHF.